These 20 T cell receptor beta chains came from one sample sequenced in a study of CD8+CD57+ T cells in acquired aplastic anemia (dated by TCRdb to 2016 to 2019). TCRdb names Illumina HiSeq 2000 as the instrument used. Profiling of TCR beta VDJ combinations and CDR3 sequences used genomic DNA as the template. TCRdb passed the public sequencing reads through fastp at Q25 and MiXCR, retaining productive beta sequences. Identical CDR3 proteins give one entry, which carries the most common genes and DNA. Counted in this sample were about 140,000 distinct CDR3 sequences; more than 35% of them appeared once. The biggest ten clones account for less than 8.5% of the sample. Sequenced material: sorted CD4+, CD8+, or CD8+CD57+ T cells (not recorded which) from PBMCs. These receptor sequences come from a human donor in good health, serving as a control.

This clonotype was picked up many times. The chain is built from TRBV7-2 and TRBJ1-1; a possible D gene is TRBD1 (5 bases). CDR1 is SGHTA and CDR2 is FQGNSA in the germline V gene. This CDR3 region has 15 residues. Trimming pared 4 bases from V and 1 base from J, leaving 13 bases between. CDR3 in DNA: TGTGCCAGCAGCTCCGGGACGCTAAAGAACACTGAAGCTTTCTTT. It yields the protein CASSSGTLKNTEAFF. Using reference TRBV7-2 and TRBJ1-1 for the parts outside the CDR3, the full variable domain is GAGVSQSPSNKVTEKGKDVELRCDPISGHTALYWYRQSLGQGLEFLIYFQGNSAPDKSGLPSDRFSAERTGGSVSTLTIQRTQQEDSAVYLCASSSGTLKNTEAFFGQGTRLTVV.

The sample holds many counts of this clonotype. The J gene is TRBJ1-2, the V gene TRBV7-2; the match to TRBD1 covers 7 bases. The CDR3 is 14 amino acids. From germline, CDR1 is SGHTA and CDR2 FQGNSA. With 2 bases clipped from V and 2 bases from J, the junction kept 2 bases outside the gene matches. CDR3 in amino acids: CASSLQGGNYGYTF. For the CDR3, the DNA is TGTGCCAGCAGCTTACAGGGGGGGAACTATGGCTACACCTTC.

The V and J genes are TRBV6-1 and TRBJ1-6; D is unclear. The germline V and J ends were trimmed by 6 bases and 0 bases, with 9 bases remaining between them. Germline V gives CDR1 MNHNS, CDR2 SASEGT. CDR3 length equals 15 residues. CDR3 region: CASRRTDSYNSPLHF. In nucleotides, the CDR3 is TGTGCCAGCAGACGAACAGACTCCTATAATTCACCCCTCCACTTT.

This clonotype was observed at least ten times. As DNA, the CDR3 is TGCGCCAGCAGCCAAGTCGTGCGGTTGGGGCAGCCCCAGCATTTT. It specifies CASSQVVRLGQPQHF. V gene TRBV4-1 combines with J gene TRBJ1-5; D remains unclear. V was shortened by 1 base and J by 7 bases, with 14 bases between the two germline ends. The CDR3 extends over 15 amino acids. Germline CDR1 and CDR2: MGHRA and YSYEKL.

About this clonotype itself: This CDR3 is missing its conserved last phenylalanine or tryptophan, likely due to a read error. The limits of the CDR3 on the DNA are not certain, so only TCRdb's listed CDR3 is given. This sequence joins TRBV19 and TRBJ1-6; the D call TRBD1 from the table was never checked on the DNA. Germline V lookup: CDR1 LNHDA, CDR2 SQIVND (reference sequence). The CDR3 is 9 amino acids in total, end residues counted. CDR3 in amino acids: CASSIVGAG.

Notes on this clonotype: Since a much larger clone is just one base distant, this may be a read error. This chain links TRBV18 with TRBJ1-5; a weak D match, TRBD1 (6 bases). Germline V CDR1 and CDR2: KGHSH, LQKENI. The length of the CDR3 is 15 residues. CDR3 DNA: TGTGCCAGCTCACCATCCCAGGGGAGCAATCAGCCCCGGCATTTT. Translation: CASSPSQGSNQPRHF. The entire variable domain, with the rest obtained from reference TRBV18 and TRBJ1-5, is as follows: NAGVMQNPRHLVRRRGQEARLRCSPMKGHSHVYWYRQLPEEGLKFMVYLQKENIIDESGMPKERFSAEFPKEGPSILRIQQVVRGDSAAYFCASSPSQGSNQPRHFGDGTRLSIL.

About this clonotype itself: Sequence at one end of the junction differs from germline and may be a read error. The rearrangement uses TRBV7-3 and TRBJ1-4, with D uncertain. CDR1 is SGHTA and CDR2 is FQGTGA in the germline V gene. The CDR3 is 15 amino acids. CDR3 amino acids: CASSLTGRSNEELFF. The CDR3 DNA follows: TGTGCCAGCAGCTTAACGGGCAGGTCTAATGAAGAACTGTTTTTT.

This clonotype was seen at least ten times. The chain links TRBV4-2 to TRBJ1-4; D gene unclear. The V gene lost 0 bases and the J gene lost 6 bases, with 5 bases spanning the gap. Germline V gives CDR1 LGHNA, CDR2 YNFKEQ. CDR3 length equals 13 residues. CDR3 coding DNA: TGTGCCAGCAGCCAAGAGTCCTATGAAAAACTGTTTTTT. Translation: CASSQESYEKLFF.

This clonotype came up once. The chain couples TRBV19 to TRBJ1-2, with D hard to call. The CDR3 is made up of 14 amino acids. V was shortened by 5 bases and J by 4 bases, with 14 bases between the two germline ends. Germline CDR1 reads LNHDA; CDR2 reads SQIVND (reference sequence). The DNA for the CDR3 is TGTGCCAGTAGTGCTTCCGGGCAGTCCTATGGCTACACCTTC. Its translation: CASSASGQSYGYTF.

Written as DNA, the CDR3 is TGTGCCACCAGCGCCCCTTTCGGGAGGGAGCAAGAGACCCAGTACTTC. Protein: CATSAPFGREQETQYF. The chain joins TRBV15 to TRBJ2-5, with 8 bases identical to TRBD2. V was clipped by 5 bases and J by 2 bases; unmatched bases: 10. Germline V CDR1 and CDR2: LNHNV, YYDKDF (reference sequence). The CDR3 totals 16 residues.

CDR3 nucleotide sequence: TGTGCCAGCAGCTTTGGGGGGAGACCAAACGTCCTGACTTTC. Its translation is CASSFGGRPNVLTF. The rearrangement joins TRBV11-3 to TRBJ2-6; D is possibly TRBD2 (6 bases). Germline lookup yields CDR1 SGHNT and CDR2 YENEEA. Trimming stripped 3 bases from V and 10 bases from J, with 13 bases between. The CDR3 extends over 14 amino acids.

This clonotype was seen repeatedly, ten times or more. The rearrangement joins TRBV20-1 to TRBJ2-7; D unclear. The germline gives CDR1 DFQATT, CDR2 SNEGSKA (reference sequence). V was pared by 2 bases and J by 2 bases, with 13 bases between. The length of the CDR3 is 14 residues. CDR3 nucleotide sequence: TGCAGTGCTAGAAACAGAATAACCACCTACGAGCAGTACTTC. Its translation: CSARNRITTYEQYF.

This clonotype was picked up many times. This chain links TRBV27 with TRBJ1-2; 10 nucleotides agree with TRBD1. The CDR3 has 13 residues. Losses at the gene ends were 0 bases for V and 11 bases for J; bases not matched to a gene: 3. Germline V gene sequence: CDR1 MNHEY, CDR2 SMNVEV (reference sequence). The CDR3 here is CASSLSRTGGYTF. CDR3 nucleotides: TGTGCCAGCAGTTTATCGAGGACAGGGGGTTACACCTTC.

This clonotype was found many times. This may be a read error, as it is one base from a much larger clone. The chain uses TRBV10-3 and TRBJ1-2, with TRBD1 matching over 8 bases. The CDR3 totals 16 residues. Germline CDR1 is ENHRY and CDR2 is SYGVKD. CDR3 bases: TGTGCCATCAGTGAGTCGCAGGGGGCCTCCGGAGTTGGCTACGCCTTC. Its protein is CAISESQGASGVGYAF.

This clonotype was seen once. One end of the junction does not line up with germline, which may come from a read error. V usage is TRBV15 and J usage is TRBJ2-1; D assignment may be TRBD1 or TRBD2 (5 bases each). The CDR3 consists of 17 residues. Germline V CDR1 and CDR2: LNHNV, YYDKDF (reference sequence). For the CDR3, the DNA is TGTGCCACCAGCCTTTCATCAGGGACCCGTCCTTACAATGAGCAGCTCTTC. Protein: CATSLSSGTRPYNEQLF.

This clonotype was picked up a small number of times. This sequence joins TRBV5-5 and TRBJ1-2, with no clear D. Germline V gene lookup returns CDR1 SGHKS and CDR2 YYEKEE (reference sequence). The length of the CDR3 is 14 residues. V lost 0 bases and J lost 4, with 10 bases in between. This chain's CDR3 is CASSLDPVVYGYTF. For the CDR3, the DNA is TGTGCCAGCAGCTTGGACCCGGTAGTCTATGGCTACACCTTC.

This clonotype occurred many times. This chain links TRBV19 with TRBJ1-3; D unclear. Deletions cut 8 bases from V and 4 bases from J, with 18 bases between. The CDR3 has 15 residues. CDR1 is LNHDA and CDR2 is SQIVND in the germline V gene (reference sequence). The CDR3 region is CASRLGWTSGNTIYF. Written as DNA, the CDR3 is TGTGCCAGTCGGTTAGGTTGGACTTCAGGAAACACCATATATTTT.

This clonotype was counted many times. The chain couples TRBV11-2 to TRBJ2-1; 7 bases are a match to TRBD2. Germline V gene data show CDR1 as SGHAT and CDR2 as FQNNGV. Trimming took 2 bases from V and 4 from J; bases not matched to a gene: 5. This CDR3 is built from 15 residues. CDR3 in amino acids: CASSLMSGAYNEQFF. Here the CDR3 DNA reads TGTGCCAGCAGCTTAATGAGCGGGGCGTACAATGAGCAGTTCTTC.

The chain recombines TRBV10-3 with TRBJ1-1, with D perhaps TRBD1 (5 bases). V lost 6 bases to trimming and J lost 1 base, with 9 bases between them. CDR3 size: 13 residues. CDR1 is ENHRY, CDR2 SYGVKD, per germline. The CDR3 spells CAISLTANTEAFF. The DNA for the CDR3 is TGTGCCATCAGCTTGACAGCGAACACTGAAGCTTTCTTT.

This clonotype was detected a few times. The junction differs from germline at one of its ends, possibly a read error. The chain links TRBV27 to TRBJ2-7; 8 nucleotides align to TRBD2. Germline V gene lookup returns CDR1 MNHEY and CDR2 SMNVEV (reference sequence). The CDR3 covers 17 residues. Written as DNA, the CDR3 is TGTGTCAGCAGTGCAGCCCCTTATTACGGGAGGGACTACGAGCAGTACTTC. Translated, it gives CVSSAAPYYGRDYEQYF.